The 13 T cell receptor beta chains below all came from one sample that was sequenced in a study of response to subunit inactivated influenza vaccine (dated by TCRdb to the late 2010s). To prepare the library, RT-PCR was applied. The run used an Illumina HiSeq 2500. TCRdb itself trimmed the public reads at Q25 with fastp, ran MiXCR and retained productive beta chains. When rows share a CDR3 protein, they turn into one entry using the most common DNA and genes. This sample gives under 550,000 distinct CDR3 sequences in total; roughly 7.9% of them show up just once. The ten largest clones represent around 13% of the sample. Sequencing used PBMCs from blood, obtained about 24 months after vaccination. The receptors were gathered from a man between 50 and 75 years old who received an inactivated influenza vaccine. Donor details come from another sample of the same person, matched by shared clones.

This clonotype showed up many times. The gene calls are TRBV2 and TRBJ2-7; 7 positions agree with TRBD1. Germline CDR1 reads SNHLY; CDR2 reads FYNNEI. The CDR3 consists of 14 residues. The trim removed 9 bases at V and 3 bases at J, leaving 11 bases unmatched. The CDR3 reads CASLFGTDHYEQYF. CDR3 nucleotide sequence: TGTGCCAGTTTATTCGGGACAGACCACTACGAGCAGTACTTC.

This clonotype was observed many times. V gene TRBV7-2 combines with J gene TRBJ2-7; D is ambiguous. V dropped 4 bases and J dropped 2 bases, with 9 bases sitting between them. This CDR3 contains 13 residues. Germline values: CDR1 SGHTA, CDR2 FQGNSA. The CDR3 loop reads CASSSYIPYEQYF. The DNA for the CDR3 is TGTGCCAGCAGCTCTTATATACCCTACGAGCAGTACTTC.

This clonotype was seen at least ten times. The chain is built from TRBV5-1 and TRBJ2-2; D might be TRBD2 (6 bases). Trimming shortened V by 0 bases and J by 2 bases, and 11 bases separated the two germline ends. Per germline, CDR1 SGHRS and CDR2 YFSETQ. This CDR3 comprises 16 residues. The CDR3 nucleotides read TGCGCCAGCAGCTTGGCTCGCGGGGATAACACCGGGGAGCTGTTTTTT. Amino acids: CASSLARGDNTGELFF. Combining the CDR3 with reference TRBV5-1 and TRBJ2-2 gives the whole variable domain KAGVTQTPRYLIKTRGQQVTLSCSPISGHRSVSWYQQTPGQGLQFLFEYFSETQRNKGNFPGRFSGRQFSNSRSEMNVSTLELGDSALYLCASSLARGDNTGELFFGEGSRLTVL.

In DNA, the CDR3 is TGTGCCAGCAGCTTGCTTTGGACAGGGGAGACGAACACCGGGGAGCTGTTTTTT. Protein product: CASSLLWTGETNTGELFF. The chain is built from TRBV5-5 and TRBJ2-2, with 9 bases fitting TRBD1. Germline loops: CDR1 SGHKS, CDR2 YYEKEE (reference sequence). Trimming removed 1 base from V and 0 bases from J; junction bases left unmatched: 7. The CDR3 is made up of 18 amino acids.

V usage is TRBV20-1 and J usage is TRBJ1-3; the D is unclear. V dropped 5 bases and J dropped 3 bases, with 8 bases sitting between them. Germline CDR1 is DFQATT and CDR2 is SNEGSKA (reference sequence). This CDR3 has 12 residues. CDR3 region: CSAPRGGNTIYF. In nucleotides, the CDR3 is TGCAGTGCTCCCCGCGGTGGAAACACCATATATTTT.

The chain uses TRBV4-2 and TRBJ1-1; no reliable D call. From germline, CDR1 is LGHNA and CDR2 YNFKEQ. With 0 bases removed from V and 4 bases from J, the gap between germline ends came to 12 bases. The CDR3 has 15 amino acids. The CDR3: CASSQDLWIATEAFF. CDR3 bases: TGTGCCAGCAGCCAAGACCTCTGGATAGCCACTGAAGCTTTCTTT.

The CDR3 reads CASSPNSGRAPQYF. The DNA for the CDR3 is TGTGCCAGCAGCCCCAATAGCGGGAGGGCCCCACAGTACTTC. The chain is built from TRBV3-1 and TRBJ2-5; TRBD2 aligns across 11 bases. Germline assignment: CDR1 LGHDT and CDR2 YNNKEL (reference sequence). V shed 4 bases and J 11 bases; nucleotides not matched to a gene: 9. The CDR3 is 14 amino acids.

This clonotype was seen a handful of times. CDR3 sequence (DNA): TGCGCCAGCAGCCAAGAAGTGCGGCCTAGCACAGATACGCAGTATTTT. This codes for CASSQEVRPSTDTQYF. The rearrangement links TRBV4-3 to TRBJ2-3; D uncertain. The V gene lost 0 bases and the J gene lost 0 bases, with 10 bases spanning the gap. CDR1 and CDR2 from the germline V gene are LGHNA and YSLEER. The CDR3 has 16 amino acids.

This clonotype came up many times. For the CDR3, the DNA is TGTGCCAGCAGCCCCACCGGGGCGGGAAACTATGGCTACACCTTC. Translation: CASSPTGAGNYGYTF. The genes are TRBV6-1 and TRBJ1-2, with D tentatively TRBD1 (5 bases). From germline, CDR1 is MNHNS and CDR2 SASEGT. V lost 6 bases and J 2 bases, leaving 16 bases between the germline ends. This CDR3 region has 15 residues.

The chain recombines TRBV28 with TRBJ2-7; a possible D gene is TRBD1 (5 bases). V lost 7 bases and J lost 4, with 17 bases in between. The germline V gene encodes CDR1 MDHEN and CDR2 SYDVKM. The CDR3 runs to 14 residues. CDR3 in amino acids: CASTRAGKGYEQYF. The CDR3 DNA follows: TGTGCCAGCACTCGGGCAGGGAAAGGGTACGAGCAGTACTTC.

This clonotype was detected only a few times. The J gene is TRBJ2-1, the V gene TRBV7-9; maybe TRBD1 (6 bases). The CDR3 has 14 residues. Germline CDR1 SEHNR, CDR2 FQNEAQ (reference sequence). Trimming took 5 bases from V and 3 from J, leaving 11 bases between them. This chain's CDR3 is CASSQGWGYNEQFF. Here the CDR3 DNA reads TGTGCCAGCAGCCAGGGGTGGGGCTACAATGAGCAGTTCTTC.

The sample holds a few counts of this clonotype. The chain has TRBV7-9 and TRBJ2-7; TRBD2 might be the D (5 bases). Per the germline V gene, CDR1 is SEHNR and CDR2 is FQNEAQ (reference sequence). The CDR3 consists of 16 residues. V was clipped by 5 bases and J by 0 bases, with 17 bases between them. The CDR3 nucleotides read TGTGCCAGCAGCCCCCGGGAACCGGGATCCTCCTACGAGCAGTACTTC. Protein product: CASSPREPGSSYEQYF.

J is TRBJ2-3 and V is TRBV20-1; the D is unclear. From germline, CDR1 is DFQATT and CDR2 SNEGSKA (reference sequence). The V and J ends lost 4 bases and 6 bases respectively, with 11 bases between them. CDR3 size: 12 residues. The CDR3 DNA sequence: TGCAGTGCTAAAAAGGCTGGGGATACGCAGTATTTT. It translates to CSAKKAGDTQYF.